This TCR beta chain stems from a study of shared clonotypes between healthy human individuals. Naivety among CD8 cells was defined by CD45RO negativity and positive CCR7 selection, thereby excluding terminally differentiated effector memory CD45RA+ cells. With 0 bases clipped from V and 4 bases from J, the junction kept 5 bases outside the gene matches. The CDR3 is 15 amino acids. The V gene's germline CDR1 is PRHDT and CDR2 FYEKMQ (reference sequence). The repertoire was sequenced with immunoSEQ multiplex PCR; TCRdb's copy has only in-frame clones and lacks some. The sample has hundreds of thousands of clones, 85% to 95% seen once; the top ten hold around 0.11%.

J is TRBJ2-7 and V is TRBV13; 8 bases map to TRBD2. The sample taken for sequencing was naive CD8+ T cells sorted from blood. The source of this sequence is a woman aged 25 to 39 in good health. CDR3 loop: CASSLGSGRIYEQYF. CDR3 in DNA: TGTGCCAGCAGCTTAGGCAGCGGGAGAATATACGAGCAGTACTTC.